These 30 T cell receptor beta chains originate from one sample sequenced in a study of blood T cell repertoires in COVID-19 (TCRdb year 2020). The receptor library was made with the immunoSEQ multiplex PCR assay. TCRdb took this table from immuneACCESS and kept in-frame rearrangements with V and J called. Such tables lack part of the clones; where checked against another copy, unresolved V genes explain under half of the gap, and the rest is unexplained. This sample holds some 150,000 clones; more than 75% were observed only once. Jointly, the top ten make up around 40% of the sample. The specimen was peripheral blood. Receptor source: a man aged 45-60 years who had recovered from COVID-19.

The chain couples TRBV4-1 to TRBJ1-2, with 8 bases matching TRBD1. This CDR3 has 15 amino acids. The germline gives CDR1 MGHRA, CDR2 YSYEKL. The V and J ends lost 3 bases and 3 bases, in that order; junction bases with no gene match: 6. CDR3 sequence (DNA): TGCGCCAGCAGCCACCCCGGACAGGGCCACTATGGCTACACCTTC. Amino acids: CASSHPGQGHYGYTF.

This chain uses TRBV11-3 with TRBJ2-1, with 16 bases lining up with TRBD2. The CDR3 has 16 residues. V dropped 8 bases and J dropped 8; count of bases not matched to a gene: 9. Germline V gene sequence: CDR1 SGHNT, CDR2 YENEEA. The CDR3 sequence: CASSGTSGGALHEQFF. DNA of the CDR3: TGTGCCAGCTCTGGGACTAGCGGGGGGGCCCTACATGAGCAGTTCTTC.

This clone was seen once. This chain joins TRBV10-2 and TRBJ2-5; 7 nucleotides line up with TRBD2. Germline values: CDR1 WSHSY, CDR2 SAAADI. The CDR3 covers 17 residues. J was trimmed by 2 bases and V by 5 bases; bases with no gene match: 14. CDR3 DNA sequence: TGCGCCAGCAGTTCCCCGGTGGGGGGGGTATTGCAAGAGACCCAGTACTTC. Protein sequence: CASSSPVGGVLQETQYF.

The chain has TRBV11-2 and TRBJ2-2, with TRBD1 as a possible D gene (6 bases). Germline V gene lookup returns CDR1 SGHAT and CDR2 FQNNGV. V was trimmed by 6 bases and J by 4 bases, leaving 18 bases between them. The CDR3 loop spans 16 amino acids. The CDR3 is CASRTDSGWGTGELFF. CDR3 DNA: TGTGCCAGCAGGACGGACAGCGGATGGGGCACCGGGGAGCTGTTTTTT. The variable domain in full, completed from reference TRBV11-2 and TRBJ2-2, reads EAGVAQSPRYKIIEKRQSVAFWCNPISGHATLYWYQQILGQGPKLLIQFQNNGVVDDSQLPKDRFSAERLKGVDSTLKIQPAKLEDSAVYLCASRTDSGWGTGELFFGEGSRLTVL.

CDR3 in amino acids: CASRARRVGDTEAFF. The CDR3 DNA follows: TGTGCCAGTAGGGCCCGGAGGGTGGGAGACACTGAAGCTTTCTTT. This chain links TRBV19 with TRBJ1-1; D gene ambiguous. The germline CDR1 and CDR2 sequences are LNHDA and SQIVND (reference sequence). The V end was cut by 6 bases, the J end by 3 bases, with 17 bases between. The CDR3 consists of 15 residues. The whole variable domain, remainder taken from reference TRBV19 and TRBJ1-1, is DGGITQSPKYLFRKEGQNVTLSCEQNLNHDAMYWYRQDPGQGLRLIYYSQIVNDFQKGDIAEGYSVSREKKESFPLTVTSAQKNPTAFYLCASRARRVGDTEAFFGQGTRLTVV.

In this sample, this clone turned up a few times. The chain's CDR3 is CASSTDSRMNTEAFF. The DNA of the CDR3 is TGTGCCAGCAGTACCGACAGTAGGATGAACACTGAAGCTTTCTTT. V usage is TRBV27 and J usage is TRBJ1-1; D perhaps matches TRBD1 (5 bases). Between the trimmed V and J ends, which lost 5 bases and 0 bases, there was a span of 13 bases. This CDR3 comprises 15 residues. Per the germline V gene, CDR1 is MNHEY and CDR2 is SMNVEV (reference sequence).

The CDR3 region has the DNA TGTGCCAGCAGTTCAGGATCATACGAGCAGTACTTC. This encodes CASSSGSYEQYF. This rearrangement joins TRBV9 to TRBJ2-7; the D is unclear. The CDR3 length is 12 residues. CDR1 and CDR2 from the germline V gene are SGDLS and YYNGEE. With 5 bases removed from V and 4 bases from J, the gap between germline ends came to 10 bases.

This chain uses TRBV7-2 with TRBJ1-5; no reliable D call. The V and J ends lost 3 bases and 7 bases respectively, with 16 bases between them. The CDR3 sequence is 15 residues long. Germline V CDR1 and CDR2: SGHTA, FQGNSA. The CDR3 sequence: CASSLAASVGQPQHF. CDR3 in DNA: TGTGCCAGCAGCTTGGCGGCTTCAGTTGGGCAGCCCCAGCATTTT.

This clone was seen only once. The V gene is TRBV11-1, the J gene TRBJ2-1, with D tentatively TRBD1 (5 bases). The V end was cut by 4 bases, the J end by 2 bases, with 6 bases between. The CDR3 totals 13 residues. The germline V gene has CDR1 SGHAT and CDR2 FQDESV (reference sequence). The chain's CDR3 is CASSSGPYNEQFF. DNA of the CDR3: TGTGCCAGCAGCTCAGGGCCCTACAATGAGCAGTTCTTC.

The genes are TRBV6-2 or TRBV6-3 and TRBJ2-3, with TRBD2 identical over 8 bases. The CDR3 extends over 17 amino acids. Germline-derived CDR1 and CDR2 are MNHEY and SVGEGT. V trimming: 0 bases; J trimming: 6 bases; junction bases outside the gene matches: 11. The CDR3 DNA reads TGTGCCAGCAGTTACTCGGGCCAAGCGGGGGTTATGGATACGCAGTATTTT. Encoded protein: CASSYSGQAGVMDTQYF.

CDR3 in amino acids: CASSQQSIRGPNTGELFF. CDR3 bases: TGTGCCAGCAGCCAACAATCTATTAGGGGCCCTAACACCGGGGAGCTGTTTTTT. The rearrangement links TRBV9 to TRBJ2-2, with a tentative D call TRBD1 (5 bases). Germline lookup yields CDR1 SGDLS and CDR2 YYNGEE. V lost 4 bases to trimming and J lost 2 bases, with 21 bases between them. This CDR3 has 18 amino acids.

A remark on this clone: Additional DNA sequences in this sample encode the identical CDR3. This sequence joins TRBV6-1 and TRBJ2-3; 10 nucleotides align to TRBD2. The germline V gene has CDR1 MNHNS and CDR2 SASEGT. Trimming took 0 bases from V and 10 from J; bases not matched to a gene: 16. CDR3 length: 18 residues. CDR3: CASSEAVQGVQRGGPQYF. The CDR3 DNA is TGTGCCAGCAGTGAAGCGGTACAGGGGGTTCAGCGGGGGGGCCCGCAGTATTTT.

The chain uses TRBV4-1 and TRBJ1-2; D is undetermined. There are 14 residues in the CDR3. V was clipped by 1 base and J by 2 bases, with 8 bases between them. Germline loops: CDR1 MGHRA, CDR2 YSYEKL. CDR3 nucleotide sequence: TGCGCCAGCAGCCAAGTGGTACAAAACTATGGCTACACCTTC. Amino acids: CASSQVVQNYGYTF.

This chain joins TRBV6-2 or TRBV6-3 and TRBJ2-7; 8 positions match TRBD2. Unmatched junction bases numbered 15, after V lost 5 bases and J lost 6 bases. The germline CDR1 and CDR2 sequences are MNHEY and SVGEGT. The CDR3 has 16 residues. The CDR3 DNA reads as TGTGCCAGCAGTCCCATTCCCGAGCTGGCGGGGGGCGAGCAGTACTTC. Its protein product is CASSPIPELAGGEQYF.

In this sample, this clone turned up once. The chain links TRBV6-5 to TRBJ1-5, with D perhaps matching TRBD1 (5 bases). The V and J ends lost 7 bases and 7 bases respectively, with 11 bases between them. From germline, CDR1 is MNHEY and CDR2 SVGAGI. The CDR3 has 12 amino acids. The CDR3: CASNPGLQPQHF. The CDR3 nucleotides are TGTGCCAGCAATCCGGGACTCCAGCCCCAGCATTTT.

CDR3 sequence (DNA): TGCGCCAGCAGCCCTTACGACAGGGGGTCCACCGGGGAGCTGTTTTTT. This sequence encodes CASSPYDRGSTGELFF. The V and J genes are TRBV4-3 and TRBJ2-2; 9 bases are a match to TRBD1. The CDR3 totals 16 residues. CDR1 LGHNA and CDR2 YSLEER come from the germline V gene. V shed 4 bases and J 4 bases; nucleotides not matched to a gene: 7.

The chain uses TRBV4-3 and TRBJ1-6, with TRBD1 matching 7 bases. The CDR3 runs to 15 residues. Per the germline V gene, CDR1 is LGHNA and CDR2 is YSLEER. Trimming at V came to 3 bases and at J to 8 bases, leaving 7 bases not matched to a gene. Here the CDR3 DNA reads TGCGCCAGCAGCCACGTCACAGGGGAATATTCACCCCTCCACTTT. Protein: CASSHVTGEYSPLHF.

This chain joins TRBV10-2 and TRBJ2-7; 8 nucleotides align to TRBD2. The CDR3 runs 15 residues. V shed 6 bases and J 1 base; nucleotides not matched to a gene: 8. Looked up from germline, CDR1 is WSHSY and CDR2 is SAAADI. CDR3: CASSSGTSGSYEQYF. The CDR3 bases are TGCGCCAGCAGCTCCGGGACTAGTGGATCCTACGAGCAGTACTTC.

V and J are TRBV7-3 and TRBJ2-5, with 7 nucleotides matching TRBD1. The CDR3 runs 13 residues. V dropped 3 bases and J dropped 5; count of bases not matched to a gene: 3. Germline assignment: CDR1 SGHTA and CDR2 FQGTGA. CDR3 protein: CASSLGQWETQYF. In nucleotides, the CDR3 is TGTGCCAGCAGCTTGGGACAGTGGGAGACCCAGTACTTC.

The chain recombines TRBV13 with TRBJ1-2; D unclear. The CDR3 spans 17 residues. CDR1 and CDR2 from the germline V gene are PRHDT and FYEKMQ (reference sequence). V lost 5 bases to trimming and J lost 0 bases, with 19 bases between them. In DNA form, the CDR3 reads TGTGCCAGCAGCGCATCGCGGACGGGGATTTCTAACTATGGCTACACCTTC. This codes for CASSASRTGISNYGYTF.

The chain recombines TRBV5-1 with TRBJ2-3, with a weak D call TRBD1 (6 bases). Trimming cost V 0 bases and J 4 bases, with 12 bases left between them. The V gene's germline CDR1 is SGHRS and CDR2 YFSETQ. The CDR3 length is 15 residues. The CDR3 bases are TGCGCCAGCAGCTTGGATTGGGGGCGAGCAGATACGCAGTATTTT. Translating it yields CASSLDWGRADTQYF.

This clone was seen just once. The CDR3 sequence is CASSYSRWAGQETQYF. The DNA for the CDR3 is TGTGCCAGCAGTTATTCAAGATGGGCGGGGCAAGAGACCCAGTACTTC. V is TRBV6-5 and J is TRBJ2-5; maybe TRBD2 (6 bases). There are 16 residues in the CDR3. Between the trimmed V and J ends, which lost 3 bases and 2 bases, there was a span of 16 bases. Germline values: CDR1 MNHEY, CDR2 SVGAGI.

The chain joins TRBV5-6 to TRBJ1-1, with 8 bases identical to TRBD1. The CDR3 is 15 residues long. The germline V gene encodes CDR1 SGHDT and CDR2 YYEEEE. V lost 4 bases to trimming and J lost 1 base; unmatched junction nucleotides: 6. For the CDR3, the DNA is TGTGCCAGCAGCACAAAAACAGGGGGGAACACTGAAGCTTTCTTT. This encodes CASSTKTGGNTEAFF.

V is TRBV6-5 and J is TRBJ1-1; TRBD1 is a possible D gene (5 bases). The CDR3 length is 14 residues. Germline V gene sequence: CDR1 MNHEY, CDR2 SVGAGI. The V and J ends lost 10 bases and 1 base respectively, with 16 bases between them. The CDR3 region is CATTPGRGNTEAFF. Written as DNA, the CDR3 is TGTGCCACCACCCCCGGGAGGGGGAACACTGAAGCTTTCTTT.

V usage is TRBV4-3 and J usage is TRBJ2-7; possible D gene TRBD2, 5 bases. The CDR3 has 14 residues. CDR1 and CDR2 from the germline V gene are LGHNA and YSLEER. Trimming pared 0 bases from V and 1 base from J, leaving 7 bases between. The CDR3 nucleotides are TGCGCCAGCAGCCAAGATGAGGGATCCTACGAGCAGTACTTC. This gives the protein CASSQDEGSYEQYF.

CDR3 loop: CSVEALADRGLIDTQYF. CDR3 nucleotide sequence: TGCAGCGTTGAAGCCCTAGCGGACAGGGGGTTAATAGATACGCAGTATTTT. The gene calls are TRBV29-1 and TRBJ2-3; 10 bases line up with TRBD1. This CDR3 region has 17 residues. Looked up from germline, CDR1 is SQVTM and CDR2 is ANQGSEA. The V segment lost 1 base and the J segment 5 bases; nucleotides outside the gene matches: 12.

This chain joins TRBV6-4 and TRBJ1-1; TRBD1 matches at 7 bases. V shed 6 bases and J 3 bases; nucleotides not matched to a gene: 16. The CDR3 runs 17 residues. In germline, CDR1 is MRHNA, CDR2 SNTAGT. The CDR3 reads CASSKVGTVGRDTEAFF. CDR3 coding DNA: TGTGCCAGCAGCAAGGTTGGGACAGTCGGGAGGGACACTGAAGCTTTCTTT.

A remark on this clone: Additional DNA sequences in this sample encode the identical CDR3. The rearrangement uses TRBV19 and TRBJ1-5; D might be TRBD1 (5 bases). The CDR3 runs 14 residues. Germline CDR1 is LNHDA and CDR2 is SQIVND (reference sequence). V was trimmed by 5 bases and J by 2 bases, leaving 10 bases between them. CDR3: CASSPQQGNQPQHF. The CDR3 DNA sequence: TGTGCCAGTAGTCCCCAACAGGGCAATCAGCCCCAGCATTTT.

The chain couples TRBV3-1 (or the pseudogene TRBV3-2) to TRBJ1-3, with a weak D call TRBD1 (5 bases). The germline V and J ends were trimmed by 1 base and 6 bases, with 16 bases remaining between them. The CDR3 runs to 16 residues. Germline CDR1 reads LGHDT; CDR2 reads YNNKEL (reference sequence). The CDR3 region has the DNA TGTGCCAGCAGCCAAGGTTATCTGGGGCGGCTAAACACCATATATTTT. Translating it yields CASSQGYLGRLNTIYF.

This clone showed up just a few times. The rearrangement links TRBV27 to TRBJ1-4; a possible D gene is TRBD1 (6 bases). Looked up from germline, CDR1 is MNHEY and CDR2 is SMNVEV (reference sequence). The germline V and J ends were trimmed by 1 base and 0 bases, with 18 bases remaining between them. This CDR3 comprises 19 residues. CDR3: CASSLLGLGQSSTNEKLFF. The CDR3 DNA sequence: TGTGCCAGCAGTTTATTGGGTCTCGGACAGTCTTCAACTAATGAAAAACTGTTTTTT. The variable domain in full, completed from reference TRBV27 and TRBJ1-4, reads EAQVTQNPRYLITVTGKKLTVTCSQNMNHEYMSWYRQDPGLGLRQIYYSMNVEVTDKGDVPEGYKVSRKEKRNFPLILESPSPNQTSLYFCASSLLGLGQSSTNEKLFFGSGTQLSVL.